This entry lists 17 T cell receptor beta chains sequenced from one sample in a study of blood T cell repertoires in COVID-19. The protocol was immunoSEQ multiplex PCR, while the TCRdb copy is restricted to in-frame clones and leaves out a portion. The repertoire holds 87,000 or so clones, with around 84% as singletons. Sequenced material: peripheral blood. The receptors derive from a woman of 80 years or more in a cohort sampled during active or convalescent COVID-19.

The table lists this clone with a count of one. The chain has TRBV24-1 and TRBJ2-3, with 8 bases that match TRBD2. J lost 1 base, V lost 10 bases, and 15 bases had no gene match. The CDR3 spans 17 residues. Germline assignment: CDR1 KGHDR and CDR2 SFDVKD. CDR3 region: CATASHQRGPGTDTQYF. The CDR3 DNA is TGTGCCACTGCATCCCATCAGCGGGGGCCGGGCACAGATACGCAGTATTTT.

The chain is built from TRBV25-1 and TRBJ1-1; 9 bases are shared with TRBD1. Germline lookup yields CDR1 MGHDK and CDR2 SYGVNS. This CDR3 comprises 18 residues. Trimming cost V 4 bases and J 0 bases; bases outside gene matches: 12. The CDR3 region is CASSGWTGALSMNTEAFF. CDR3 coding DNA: TGTGCCAGCAGTGGCTGGACAGGGGCCCTATCCATGAACACTGAAGCTTTCTTT.

CDR3 coding DNA: TGTGCCAGCTCAGTGGACAGGAACACTGAAGCTTTCTTT. It codes for CASSVDRNTEAFF. The chain couples TRBV18 to TRBJ1-1; TRBD1 might be the D (6 bases). Germline values: CDR1 KGHSH, CDR2 LQKENI. The CDR3 has 13 amino acids. V was shortened by 5 bases and J by 1 base, with 8 bases between the two germline ends.

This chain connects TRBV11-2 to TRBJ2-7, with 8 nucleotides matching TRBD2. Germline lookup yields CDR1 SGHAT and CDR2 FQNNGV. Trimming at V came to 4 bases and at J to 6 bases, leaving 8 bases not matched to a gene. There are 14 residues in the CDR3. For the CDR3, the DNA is TGTGCCAGCAGCTCCCGGTCGGGGGGGGGCGAGCAGTACTTC. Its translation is CASSSRSGGGEQYF.

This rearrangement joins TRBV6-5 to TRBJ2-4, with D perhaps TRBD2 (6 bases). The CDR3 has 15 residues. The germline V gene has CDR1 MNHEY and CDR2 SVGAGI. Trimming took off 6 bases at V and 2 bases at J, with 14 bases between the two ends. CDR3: CASSRGLPPKNIQYF. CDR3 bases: TGTGCCAGCAGCCGGGGACTCCCGCCCAAAAACATTCAGTACTTC.

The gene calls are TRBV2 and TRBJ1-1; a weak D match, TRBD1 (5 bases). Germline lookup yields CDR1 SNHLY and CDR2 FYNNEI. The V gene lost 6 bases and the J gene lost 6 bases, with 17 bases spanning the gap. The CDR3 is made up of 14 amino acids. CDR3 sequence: CASRALGGSPEAFF. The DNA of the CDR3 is TGTGCCAGCAGAGCACTTGGGGGGAGCCCTGAAGCTTTCTTT.

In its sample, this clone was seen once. The CDR3 spells CASSLSQTRESQYF. The CDR3 nucleotides are TGTGCCAGCAGCTTAAGCCAGACAAGAGAATCCCAGTACTTC. The rearrangement joins TRBV7-9 to TRBJ2-5; unclear D gene. This CDR3 spans 14 amino acids. Germline assignment: CDR1 SEHNR and CDR2 FQNEAQ (reference sequence). Trimming left V 2 bases short and J 9 bases short, with 16 bases between.

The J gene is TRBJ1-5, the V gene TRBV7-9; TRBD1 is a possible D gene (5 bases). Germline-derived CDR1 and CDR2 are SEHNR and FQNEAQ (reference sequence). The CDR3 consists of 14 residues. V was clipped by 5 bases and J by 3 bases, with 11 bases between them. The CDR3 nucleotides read TGTGCCAGCAGCCTGGGACTGTCCAATCAGCCCCAGCATTTT. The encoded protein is CASSLGLSNQPQHF.

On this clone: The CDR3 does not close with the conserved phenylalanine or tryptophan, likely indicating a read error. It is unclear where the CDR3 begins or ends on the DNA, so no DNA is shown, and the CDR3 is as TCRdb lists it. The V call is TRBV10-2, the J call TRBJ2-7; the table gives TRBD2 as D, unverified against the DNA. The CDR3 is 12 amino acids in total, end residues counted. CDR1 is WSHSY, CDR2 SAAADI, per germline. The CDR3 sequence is CASSEPDRDSAI.

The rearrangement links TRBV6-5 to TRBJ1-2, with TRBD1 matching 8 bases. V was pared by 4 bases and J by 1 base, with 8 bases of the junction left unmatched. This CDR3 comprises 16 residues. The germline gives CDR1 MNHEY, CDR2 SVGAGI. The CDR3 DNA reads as TGTGCCAGCAGTTCCGACGGGACAGGTTATAACTATGGCTACACCTTC. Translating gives CASSSDGTGYNYGYTF.

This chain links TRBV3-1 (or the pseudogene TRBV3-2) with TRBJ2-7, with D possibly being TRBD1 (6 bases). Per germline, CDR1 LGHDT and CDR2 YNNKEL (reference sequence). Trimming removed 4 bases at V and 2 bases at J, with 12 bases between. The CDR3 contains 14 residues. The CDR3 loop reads CASSPRQATYEQYV. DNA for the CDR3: TGTGCCAGCAGCCCCCGACAGGCAACCTACGAGCAGTACGTC.

The CDR3 loop reads CASSRDSHTGELFF. The CDR3 DNA is TGTGCCAGCAGCCGGGACAGCCACACCGGGGAGCTGTTTTTT. The rearrangement links TRBV7-9 to TRBJ2-2, with 7 positions matching TRBD1. Germline V gene lookup returns CDR1 SEHNR and CDR2 FQNEAQ (reference sequence). The CDR3 loop spans 14 amino acids. V dropped 5 bases and J dropped 3; count of bases not matched to a gene: 3.

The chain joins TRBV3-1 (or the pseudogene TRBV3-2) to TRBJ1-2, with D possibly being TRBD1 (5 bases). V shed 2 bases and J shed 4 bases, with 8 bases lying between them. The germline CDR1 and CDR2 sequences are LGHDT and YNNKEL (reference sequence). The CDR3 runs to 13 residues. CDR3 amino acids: CASSQPDSYGYTF. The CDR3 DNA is TGTGCCAGCAGCCAACCCGACAGCTATGGCTACACCTTC.

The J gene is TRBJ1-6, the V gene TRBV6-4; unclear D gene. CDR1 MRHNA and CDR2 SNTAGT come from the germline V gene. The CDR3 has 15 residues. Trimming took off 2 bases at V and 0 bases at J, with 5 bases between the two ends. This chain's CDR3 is CASSDGSSYNSPLHF. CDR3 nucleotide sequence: TGTGCCAGCAGTGACGGGAGCTCCTATAATTCACCCCTCCACTTT.

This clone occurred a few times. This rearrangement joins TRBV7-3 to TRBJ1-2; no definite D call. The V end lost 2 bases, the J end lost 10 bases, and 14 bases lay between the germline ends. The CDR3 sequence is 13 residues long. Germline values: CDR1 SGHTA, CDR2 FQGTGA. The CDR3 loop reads CASSLEREEAYTF. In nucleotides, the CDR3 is TGTGCCAGCAGCTTAGAAAGGGAGGAGGCCTACACCTTC.

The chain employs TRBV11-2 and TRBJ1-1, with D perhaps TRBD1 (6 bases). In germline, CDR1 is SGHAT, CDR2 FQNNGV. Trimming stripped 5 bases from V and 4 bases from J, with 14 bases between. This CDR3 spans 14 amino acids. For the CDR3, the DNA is TGTGCCAGCAGCGCCCAACAGGGTGCCACTGAAGCTTTCTTT. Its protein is CASSAQQGATEAFF.

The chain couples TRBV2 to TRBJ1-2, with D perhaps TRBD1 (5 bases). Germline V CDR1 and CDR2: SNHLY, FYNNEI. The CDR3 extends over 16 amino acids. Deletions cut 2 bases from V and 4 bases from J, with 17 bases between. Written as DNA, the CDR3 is TGTGCCAGCAGTGAAATAAGGGGAGCGGGGTTCTATGGCTACACCTTC. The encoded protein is CASSEIRGAGFYGYTF. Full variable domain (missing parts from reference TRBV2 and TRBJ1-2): EPEVTQTPSHQVTQMGQEVILRCVPISNHLYFYWYRQILGQKVEFLVSFYNNEISEKSEIFDDQFSVERPDGSNFTLKIRSTKLEDSAMYFCASSEIRGAGFYGYTFGSGTRLTVV.